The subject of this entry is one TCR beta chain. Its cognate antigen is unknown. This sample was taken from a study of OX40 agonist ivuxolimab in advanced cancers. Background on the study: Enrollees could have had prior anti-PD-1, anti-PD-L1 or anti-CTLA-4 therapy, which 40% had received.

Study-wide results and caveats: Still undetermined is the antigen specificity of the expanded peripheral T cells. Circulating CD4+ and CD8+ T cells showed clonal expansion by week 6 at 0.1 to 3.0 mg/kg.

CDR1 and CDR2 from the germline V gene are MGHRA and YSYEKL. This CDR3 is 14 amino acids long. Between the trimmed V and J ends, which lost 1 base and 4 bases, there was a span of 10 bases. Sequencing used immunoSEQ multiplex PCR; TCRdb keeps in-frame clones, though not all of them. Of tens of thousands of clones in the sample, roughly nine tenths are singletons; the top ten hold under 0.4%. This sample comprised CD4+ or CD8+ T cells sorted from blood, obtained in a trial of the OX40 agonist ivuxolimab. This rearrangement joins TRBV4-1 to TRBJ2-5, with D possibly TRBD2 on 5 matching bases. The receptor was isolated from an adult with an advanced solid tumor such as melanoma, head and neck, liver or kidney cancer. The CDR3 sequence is CASSQVGGRETQYF. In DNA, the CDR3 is TGCGCCAGCAGCCAAGTAGGCGGGCGAGAGACCCAGTACTTC.